This T cell receptor beta chain was captured in a study of shared clonotypes between healthy human individuals. Across the whole study: The plates for each donor numbered three CD4 naive, three CD4 memory, two CD8 naive and one CD8 memory. Study conclusions and caveats: Clonotype sharing levels among donors were expected to vary with sequencing depth. Generally, naive subsets came out with larger estimated richness than memory subsets.

Sequencing was performed with immunoSEQ multiplex PCR; in TCRdb, only in-frame clones are kept and a portion is missing. Here the sample spans 600,000 to 800,000 clones, over 60% being singletons. Germline CDR1 reads GTSNPN; CDR2 reads SVGIG (reference sequence). Trimming cost V 2 bases and J 7 bases; bases outside gene matches: 11. This CDR3 region has 15 residues. Remarks on this clone: No antigen is known for it.

This sequence joins TRBV30 and TRBJ1-2; 9 bases align to TRBD1. This receptor was obtained from a woman in her twenties or thirties in good health. The specimen sequenced was memory CD4+ T cells sorted from blood. Subset specified: CD45RA-negative fraction. The CDR3 loop is CAWSSNPGQGVGYTF. In nucleotides, the CDR3 is TGTGCCTGGAGTTCCAACCCGGGACAGGGTGTTGGCTACACCTTC.